This entry features one T cell receptor (beta chain) sequence. CDR3 size: 13 residues. V was trimmed by 5 bases and J by 0 bases, leaving 4 bases between them. The germline V gene has CDR1 MDHEN and CDR2 SYDVKM. The data stem from a study of shared clonotypes between healthy human individuals. Profiled with immunoSEQ multiplex PCR; TCRdb holds only in-frame clones, not every one. In the table there are 2 million to 2.5 million clones, nearly 97% of which are singletons. V usage is TRBV28 and J usage is TRBJ2-2; no reliable D call. This clonotype was sampled from a man between 18 and 29 years old in good health. Material for sequencing was naive CD4+ T cells sorted from blood. Subset of the sample: CD45RA+ positively selected. CDR3 in amino acids: CASSLTNTGELFF. The CDR3 nucleotides are TGTGCCAGCAGTCTCACGAACACCGGGGAGCTGTTTTTT.